The present T cell receptor (beta chain) was sequenced within a study of shared clonotypes between healthy human individuals. J was trimmed by 0 bases and V by 2 bases; bases with no gene match: 3. Per the germline V gene, CDR1 is SGHTA and CDR2 is FQGTGA. The CDR3 extends over 16 amino acids. General study results and limits: Memory subsets had estimated richness that was generally smaller than that of naive subsets.

Sequenced by immunoSEQ multiplex PCR; TCRdb stores in-frame clones only, minus some. The top ten hold less than 2% of the sample, which has hundreds of thousands of clones, around 72% seen once. On this clone: Its matching antigen is unknown.

This sequence originates from a woman in her twenties or thirties in good health. V gene TRBV7-3 combines with J gene TRBJ2-1; TRBD2 matches at 8 bases. Source material: memory CD4+ T cells sorted from blood. Subset: CD45RA-negative fraction. The chain's CDR3 is CASSLHSGGSYNEQFF. The CDR3 nucleotides are TGTGCCAGCAGCTTACACAGCGGGGGCTCCTACAATGAGCAGTTCTTC.